This T cell receptor (beta chain) comes out of a study of shared clonotypes between healthy human individuals. Donation came from healthy HIV-negative adults that had no recent acute infections or vaccinations. This table comes from immunoSEQ multiplex PCR, and its TCRdb copy is limited to in-frame clones, with some not included. The sample has fewer than 550,000 clones, about 79% seen once; the top ten hold about an eighth. Trimming cost V 7 bases and J 3 bases, with 16 bases left between them. CDR3 length: 14 residues. Germline CDR1 and CDR2: MNHEY and SMNVEV (reference sequence). The chain employs TRBV27 and TRBJ2-7, with D possibly matching TRBD1 (5 bases). The origin of this receptor is a woman in her thirties or forties in good health. Some clones in this sample may be carry-over from other donors' samples. The sequencing input was PBMCs. The CDR3 loop is CASKLMQGSYEQYF. The DNA for the CDR3 is TGTGCCAGCAAGCTCATGCAGGGAAGCTACGAGCAGTACTTC.